This TCR beta chain stems from a study of T cells in Graves' hyperthyroidism and ophthalmopathy. General study results and limits: Within blood appeared most thyroid clonotypes that had expanded above 0.001.

RNA transcripts provided the source from which TCR beta CDR3 regions were amplified. Researchers ran a first-round RT-PCR on the TCR CDR3 using the HTBI primer set. TCRdb ran MiXCR on the multiplex PCR reads and lists one entry per CDR3 protein. Seen here are some 760,000 distinct CDR3 sequences, 12% to 15% observed once, and the top ten hold roughly 10%. The germline V gene has CDR1 MNHEY and CDR2 SMNVEV (reference sequence). This CDR3 contains 13 residues. V lost 6 bases and J lost 4, with 13 bases in between. This clonotype appeared many times. The antigen is undetermined. This clonotype was sampled from a woman between 18 and 30 years old with Graves' hyperthyroidism. The material sequenced was blood. This chain links TRBV27 with TRBJ2-7; possibly TRBD1 or TRBD2 for D (5 bases each). For the CDR3, the DNA is TGTGCCAGCAGGGATCGGGACCTTTACGAGCAGTACTTC. It is translated as CASRDRDLYEQYF.